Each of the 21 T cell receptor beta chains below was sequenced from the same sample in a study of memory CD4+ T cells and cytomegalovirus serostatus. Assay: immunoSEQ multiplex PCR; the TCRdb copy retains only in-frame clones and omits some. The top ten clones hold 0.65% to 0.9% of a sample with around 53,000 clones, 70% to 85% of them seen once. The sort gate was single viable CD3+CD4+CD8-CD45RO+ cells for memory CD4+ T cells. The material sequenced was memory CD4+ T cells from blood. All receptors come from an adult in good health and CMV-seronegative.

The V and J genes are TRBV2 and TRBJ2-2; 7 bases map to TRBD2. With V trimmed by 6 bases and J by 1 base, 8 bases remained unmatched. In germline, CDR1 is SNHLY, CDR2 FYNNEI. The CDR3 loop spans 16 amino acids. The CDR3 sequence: CASRTTSRGNTGELFF. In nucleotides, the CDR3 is TGTGCCAGCAGGACGACTAGCCGGGGGAACACCGGGGAGCTGTTTTTT.

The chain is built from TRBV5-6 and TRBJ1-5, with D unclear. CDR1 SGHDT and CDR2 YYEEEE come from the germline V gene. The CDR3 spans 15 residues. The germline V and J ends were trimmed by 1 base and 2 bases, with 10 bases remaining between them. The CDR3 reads CASSLWGHGNQPQHF. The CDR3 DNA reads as TGTGCCAGCAGCTTGTGGGGTCATGGCAATCAGCCCCAGCATTTT.

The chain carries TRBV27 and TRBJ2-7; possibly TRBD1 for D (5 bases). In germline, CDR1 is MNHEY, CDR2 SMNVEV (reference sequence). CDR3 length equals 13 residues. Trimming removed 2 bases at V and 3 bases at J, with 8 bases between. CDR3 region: CASSLRQSYEQYF. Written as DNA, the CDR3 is TGTGCCAGCAGTTTAAGACAGAGCTACGAGCAGTACTTC.

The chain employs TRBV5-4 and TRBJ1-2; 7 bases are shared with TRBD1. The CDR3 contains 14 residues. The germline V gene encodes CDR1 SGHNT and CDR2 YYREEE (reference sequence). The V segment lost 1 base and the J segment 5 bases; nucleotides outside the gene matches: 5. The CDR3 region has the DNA TGTGCCAGCAGCTTGACAGGGGTCAGGTATGGCTACACCTTC. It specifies CASSLTGVRYGYTF.

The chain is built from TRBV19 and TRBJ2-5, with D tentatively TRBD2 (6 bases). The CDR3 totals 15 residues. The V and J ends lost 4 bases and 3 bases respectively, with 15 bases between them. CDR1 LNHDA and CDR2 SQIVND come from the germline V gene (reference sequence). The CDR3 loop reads CASSSGESGKETQYF. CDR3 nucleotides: TGTGCCAGTAGTAGCGGGGAGAGCGGAAAAGAGACCCAGTACTTC.

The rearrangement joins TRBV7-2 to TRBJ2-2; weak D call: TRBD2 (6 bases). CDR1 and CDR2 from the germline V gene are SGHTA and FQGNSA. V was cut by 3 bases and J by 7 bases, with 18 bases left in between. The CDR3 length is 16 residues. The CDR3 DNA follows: TGTGCCAGCAGCTTGGTTGGAGGGTTGTATGTCGGGGAGCTGTTTTTT. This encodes CASSLVGGLYVGELFF.

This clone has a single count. CDR3 loop: CASNLAPEGTQYF. The CDR3 DNA sequence: TGTGCCAGCAACCTGGCCCCCGAGGGGACCCAGTACTTC. The chain combines TRBV9 with TRBJ2-5; TRBD2 is a possible D gene (5 bases). Trimming cost V 6 bases and J 7 bases, with 16 bases left between them. This CDR3 spans 13 amino acids. Germline CDR1 reads SGDLS; CDR2 reads YYNGEE. The full variable domain, its missing parts supplied by reference TRBV9 and TRBJ2-5, is DSGVTQTPKHLITATGQRVTLRCSPRSGDLSVYWYQQSLDQGLQFLIQYYNGEERAKGNILERFSAQQFPDLHSELNLSSLELGDSALYFCASNLAPEGTQYFGPGTRLLVL.

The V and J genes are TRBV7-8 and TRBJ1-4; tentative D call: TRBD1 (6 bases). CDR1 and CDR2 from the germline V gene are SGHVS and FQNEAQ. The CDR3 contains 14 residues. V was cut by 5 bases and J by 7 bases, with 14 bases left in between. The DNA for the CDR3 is TGTGCCAGCAGCCTCCCGGGGGCACGTGAAAAACTGTTTTTT. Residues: CASSLPGAREKLFF.

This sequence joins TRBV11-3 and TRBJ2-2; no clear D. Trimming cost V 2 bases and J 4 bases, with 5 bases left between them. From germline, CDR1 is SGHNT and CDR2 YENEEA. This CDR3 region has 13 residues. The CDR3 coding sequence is TGTGCCAGCAGCTTATCGCTCACCGGGGAGCTGTTTTTT. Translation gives CASSLSLTGELFF.

This CDR3 is CASSPYLWQGASYEQYF. The CDR3 coding sequence is TGTGCCAGCAGCCCATACCTCTGGCAGGGGGCGTCCTACGAGCAGTACTTC. This sequence joins TRBV14 and TRBJ2-7; 8 bases fit TRBD1. The germline CDR1 and CDR2 sequences are SGHDN and FVKESK. V gave up 4 bases and J gave up 1 base; unmatched junction bases: 12. The CDR3 totals 17 residues.

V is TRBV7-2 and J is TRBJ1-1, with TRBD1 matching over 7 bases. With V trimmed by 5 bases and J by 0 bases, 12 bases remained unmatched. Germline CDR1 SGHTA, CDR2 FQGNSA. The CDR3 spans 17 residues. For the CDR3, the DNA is TGTGCCAGCAGCCCTACCCTTCGAGGGGGCTTGAACACTGAAGCTTTCTTT. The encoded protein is CASSPTLRGGLNTEAFF.

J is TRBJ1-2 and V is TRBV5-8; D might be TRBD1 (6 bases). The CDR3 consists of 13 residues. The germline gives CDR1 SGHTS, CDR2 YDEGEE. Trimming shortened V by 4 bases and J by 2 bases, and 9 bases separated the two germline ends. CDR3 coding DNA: TGTGCCAGCAGCGTAGGACAGAACTATGGCTACACCTTC. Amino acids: CASSVGQNYGYTF.

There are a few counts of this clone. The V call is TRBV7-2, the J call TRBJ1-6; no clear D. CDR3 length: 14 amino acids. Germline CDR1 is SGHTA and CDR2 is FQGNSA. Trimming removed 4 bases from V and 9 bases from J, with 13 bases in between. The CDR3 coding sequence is TGTGCCAGCAGCTCCGGAAATCCCCTTTCACCCCTCCACTTT. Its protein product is CASSSGNPLSPLHF.

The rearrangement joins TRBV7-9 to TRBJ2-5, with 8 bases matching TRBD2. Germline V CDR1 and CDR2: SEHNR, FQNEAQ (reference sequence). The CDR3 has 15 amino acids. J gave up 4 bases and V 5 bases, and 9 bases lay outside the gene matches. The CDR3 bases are TGTGCCAGCAGCCAAGACCTGGGACTAGGAGAGACCCAGTACTTC. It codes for CASSQDLGLGETQYF.

The chain's CDR3 is CASSARQTGATEAFF. The DNA for the CDR3 is TGTGCCAGCAGCGCACGACAGACTGGGGCCACTGAAGCTTTCTTT. The V and J genes are TRBV9 and TRBJ1-1, with a tentative D call TRBD1 (5 bases). CDR1 SGDLS and CDR2 YYNGEE come from the germline V gene. Trimming left V 3 bases short and J 4 bases short, with 16 bases between. The length of the CDR3 is 15 residues.

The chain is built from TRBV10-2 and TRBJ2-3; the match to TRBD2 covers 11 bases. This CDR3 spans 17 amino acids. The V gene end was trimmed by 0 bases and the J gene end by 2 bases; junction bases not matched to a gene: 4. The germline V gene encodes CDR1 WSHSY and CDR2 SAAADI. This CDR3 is CASSESRLAGNTDTQYF. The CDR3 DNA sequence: TGCGCCAGCAGTGAGTCCAGACTAGCGGGGAACACAGATACGCAGTATTTT.

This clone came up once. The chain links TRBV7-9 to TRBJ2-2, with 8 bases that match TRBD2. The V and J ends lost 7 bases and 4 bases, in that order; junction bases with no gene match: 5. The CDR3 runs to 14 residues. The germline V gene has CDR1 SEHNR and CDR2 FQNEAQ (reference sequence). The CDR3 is CASTGGAGTGELFF. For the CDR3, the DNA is TGTGCCAGCACGGGGGGGGCCGGCACCGGGGAGCTGTTTTTT.

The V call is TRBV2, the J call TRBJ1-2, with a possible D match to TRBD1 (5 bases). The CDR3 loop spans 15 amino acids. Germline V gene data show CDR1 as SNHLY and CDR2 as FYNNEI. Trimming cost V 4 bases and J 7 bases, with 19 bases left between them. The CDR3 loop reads CASSGSLQGLFGYTF. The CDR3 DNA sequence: TGTGCCAGCAGTGGATCCCTTCAGGGATTATTTGGCTACACCTTC.

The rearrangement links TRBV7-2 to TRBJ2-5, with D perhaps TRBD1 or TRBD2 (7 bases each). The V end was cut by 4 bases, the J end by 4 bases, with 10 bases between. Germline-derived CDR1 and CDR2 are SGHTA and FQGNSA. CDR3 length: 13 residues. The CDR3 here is CASSSRGGETQYF. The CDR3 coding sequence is TGTGCCAGCAGCTCCAGGGGGGGAGAGACCCAGTACTTC.

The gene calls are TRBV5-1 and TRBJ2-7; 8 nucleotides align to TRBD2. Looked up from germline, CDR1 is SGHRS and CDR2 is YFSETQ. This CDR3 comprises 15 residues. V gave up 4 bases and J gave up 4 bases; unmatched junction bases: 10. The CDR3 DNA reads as TGCGCCAGCAGCCCTCGCTTAGCGGGGAATTACGAGCAGTACTTC. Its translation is CASSPRLAGNYEQYF.

The CDR3 reads CAISEGRQNTDTQYF. The CDR3 DNA follows: TGTGCCATCAGTGAAGGCCGACAGAACACAGATACGCAGTATTTT. V and J are TRBV10-3 and TRBJ2-3, with D perhaps matching TRBD1 (5 bases). V was trimmed by 3 bases and J by 2 bases, leaving 12 bases between them. Per the germline V gene, CDR1 is ENHRY and CDR2 is SYGVKD. This CDR3 spans 15 amino acids.